Following are 16 T cell receptor beta chains from one sample sequenced in a study of tumor-infiltrating lymphocytes in oesophageal squamous cell carcinoma. TCRdb recomputed calls from the PCR reads with MiXCR, one row per CDR3 protein. The top ten clones hold about 20% of a sample with about 22,000 distinct CDR3 sequences, over 30% of them seen once. Material: esophageal tumor tissue. The receptors stem from a female donor with esophageal squamous cell carcinoma.

The table lists this clonotype with a few counts. The J gene is TRBJ1-1, the V gene TRBV5-1; D may be TRBD1 (6 bases). V dropped 6 bases and J dropped 0 bases, with 9 bases sitting between them. This CDR3 is 13 amino acids long. Looked up from germline, CDR1 is SGHRS and CDR2 is YFSETQ. This CDR3 reads CASNTGLNTEAFF. CDR3 coding DNA: TGCGCCAGCAATACAGGGTTGAACACTGAAGCTTTCTTT.

As to this clonotype: As the CDR3 is not closed by the conserved phenylalanine or tryptophan, this likely results from a read error. The limits of the CDR3 on the DNA are not certain, so only TCRdb's listed CDR3 is given. The chain has TRBV12-3 or TRBV12-4 and TRBJ2-3; TRBD2 was called by the table and not checked on the DNA. 17 amino acids form the CDR3, both terminal residues included. The CDR3 sequence is CASSLASGIGNEQYFGN.

This clonotype was counted at least ten times. The J gene is TRBJ1-4, the V gene TRBV5-5; the match to TRBD1 covers 7 bases. Germline assignment: CDR1 SGHKS and CDR2 YYEKEE (reference sequence). The CDR3 spans 16 residues. The junction had 8 bases not matched to a gene; V was cut back by 0 bases and J by 6 bases. The DNA of the CDR3 is TGTGCCAGCAGCTTGGCAATCACAGGGGCATATGAAAAACTGTTTTTT. This gives the protein CASSLAITGAYEKLFF.

This clonotype was detected ten times or more. The chain couples TRBV27 to TRBJ1-2, with 9 bases matching TRBD1. CDR3 size: 13 residues. The V gene end was trimmed by 5 bases and the J gene end by 7 bases; junction bases not matched to a gene: 5. Germline V lookup: CDR1 MNHEY, CDR2 SMNVEV (reference sequence). CDR3 bases: TGTGCCAGCAGTGTCGAACAGGGGGCTGGCTACACCTTC. It translates to CASSVEQGAGYTF.

This clonotype was picked up many times. The rearrangement joins TRBV11-3 to TRBJ2-7, with 7 bases lining up with TRBD1. Matching the DNA end better, TRBJ2-1 makes the J call doubtful. This CDR3 comprises 14 residues. The germline gives CDR1 SGHNT, CDR2 YENEEA. CDR3 bases: TGTGCCAGCAGCCCCCGGACAGGTTCCTACGAGCAGTTCTTC. Amino acids: CASSPRTGSYEQFF.

The CDR3 DNA sequence: TGTGCCAGCTCCGGAGGTCAATTTAGCACAGATACGCAGTACTTC. Translation: CASSGGQFSTDTQYF. The chain recombines TRBV6-8 with TRBJ2-5; TRBD2 is a possible D gene (5 bases). The CDR3 covers 15 residues. Trimming took 8 bases from V and 11 from J, leaving 27 bases between them. CDR1 and CDR2 (germline): MNHGY, SAAAGT.

For this clonotype: The CDR3 carries no conserved terminal phenylalanine or tryptophan, so it likely arises from a read error. Because the CDR3's place on the DNA is in doubt, the DNA is left out and the CDR3 is given as listed by TCRdb. The chain couples TRBV10-2 to TRBJ2-3. The CDR3 spans 16 amino acids, including both terminal residues. Per germline, CDR1 WSHSY and CDR2 SAAADI. The CDR3 reads CASSEKTDLAQIRSTS.

The chain combines TRBV27 with TRBJ2-7; D is unclear. TRBJ2-5 matches the DNA end more closely, so the J call is doubtful. This CDR3 has 16 residues. Per the germline V gene, CDR1 is MNHEY and CDR2 is SMNVEV (reference sequence). Here the CDR3 reads CASSSFGRGYQETQYF. The CDR3 DNA sequence: TGTGCCAGCAGTTCCTTCGGTAGAGGATACCAAGAGACCCAGTACTTC.

The chain combines TRBV11-3 with TRBJ2-1, with TRBD1 as a possible D gene (6 bases). The J call may be in error: the DNA end matches TRBJ2-7 better. The CDR3 is 16 amino acids. Germline V CDR1 and CDR2: SGHNT, YENEEA. The CDR3 sequence is CASSLDAGVSYNEQYF. The DNA of the CDR3 is TGTGCCAGCAGCTTAGATGCAGGGGTCTCCTACAATGAGCAGTACTTC.

This clonotype was counted ten times or more. The gene calls are TRBV6-1 and TRBJ1-5; 8 bases map to TRBD1. Losses at the gene ends were 6 bases for V and 3 bases for J; bases not matched to a gene: 4. Germline V lookup: CDR1 MNHNS, CDR2 SASEGT. The CDR3 length is 14 residues. CDR3 nucleotides: TGTGCCAGCAGACTGACAGGGGCCAATCAGCCCCAGCATTTT. Translating gives CASRLTGANQPQHF.

This clonotype showed up many times. CDR3 in amino acids: CAIGRGTAGANVLTF. CDR3 DNA sequence: TGTGCCATCGGGAGAGGGACCGCTGGGGCCAACGTCCTGACTTTC. The V and J genes are TRBV6-1 and TRBJ2-6; TRBD2 might be the D (6 bases). Germline V gene lookup returns CDR1 MNHNS and CDR2 SASEGT. The germline V and J ends were trimmed by 10 bases and 2 bases, with 15 bases remaining between them. The CDR3 covers 15 residues.

Comments on this clonotype: Because the CDR3's place on the DNA is in doubt, the DNA is left out and the CDR3 is given as listed by TCRdb. J is TRBJ2-6 and V is TRBV7-3; the D segment call TRBD2 is taken from the table without a DNA check. The germline V gene has CDR1 SGHTA and CDR2 FQGTGA. The CDR3 numbers 15 amino acids, ends counted. This chain's CDR3 is CASSLRSSGRAVLRF.

The chain employs TRBV6-1 and TRBJ2-3, with D perhaps assigned TRBD1 or TRBD2 (6 bases each). The J call is in doubt because the DNA end fits TRBJ2-7 better. From germline, CDR1 is MNHNS and CDR2 SASEGT. This CDR3 is built from 15 residues. CDR3 region: CASRSGRQGRNEQYF. The DNA of the CDR3 is TGTGCCAGCAGATCCGGTCGGCAGGGGAGGAACGAGCAGTACTTC.

A word on this clonotype: The CDR3 carries no conserved terminal phenylalanine or tryptophan, so it likely arises from a read error. The DNA is left out, because the CDR3 cannot be placed on it with certainty; the CDR3 is given as TCRdb lists it. The chain recombines TRBV12-3 or TRBV12-4 with TRBJ2-7; TRBD2 reflects the table's D call only, with no check against the DNA. The CDR3 spans 18 residues, counting both ends. The CDR3 reads CASSFLTANSHYGYTFGS.

The chain is built from TRBV7-9 and TRBJ2-7; D is perhaps TRBD1 (6 bases). This CDR3 region has 15 residues. In germline, CDR1 is SEHNR, CDR2 FQNEAQ (reference sequence). The ends were cut back, 5 bases at V and 5 bases at J, with 19 bases in the middle. The CDR3 is CASSPTRDKVDEQYF. The DNA for the CDR3 is TGTGCCAGCAGCCCCACCAGGGACAAGGTCGACGAGCAGTACTTC.

In this sample, this clonotype turned up many times. V and J are TRBV24-1 and TRBJ2-5, with D perhaps assigned TRBD1 or TRBD2 (5 bases each). The V end lost 4 bases, the J end lost 2 bases, and 16 bases lay between the germline ends. CDR1 is KGHDR, CDR2 SFDVKD, per germline. The CDR3 covers 16 residues. DNA of the CDR3: TGTGCCACCAGTGAGACTGGGACCGCGATTCAAGAGACCCAGTACTTC. Translation: CATSETGTAIQETQYF.